The TCR beta chain described here comes from a study of cytomegalovirus exposure and HLA in healthy donors. For the study at large: Among fewer than 500 genotyped donors, around 77% fell in the Caucasian-associated ancestry cluster.

The PCR made use of 60 Vbeta and 13 Jbeta primers. Assay used: immunoSEQ multiplex PCR; TCRdb lists only in-frame clones, some missing. This table holds about 130,000 clones, around 70% found once. The CDR3 totals 13 residues. Germline V CDR1 and CDR2: GTSNPN, SVGIG (reference sequence). Trimming pared 2 bases from V and 4 bases from J, leaving 8 bases between. Notes on the study in general: Associated with HLA alleles at 0.05 false discovery rate in a later analysis were approximately 17,000 TCR beta sequences. Roughly uniform sequencing depth across donors was assumed, possibly incorrectly. Within a later analysis, the majority of CMV-associated TCR beta chains appeared HLA-restricted.

About this clone itself: Its cognate antigen is unknown.

The rearrangement links TRBV30 to TRBJ2-2; D possibly corresponds to TRBD1 (6 bases). Sequencing was performed on PBMCs. This TCR derives from a human donor in good health. The CDR3 spells CAWSLTGTGELFF. DNA of the CDR3: TGTGCCTGGAGTTTGACAGGCACCGGGGAGCTGTTTTTT.